This record looks at one T cell receptor (beta chain) sequence and its context. With V trimmed by 6 bases and J by 5 bases, 6 bases remained unmatched. The germline V gene encodes CDR1 MGHDK and CDR2 SYGVNS. This CDR3 has 13 residues. This record comes from a study of memory CD4+ T cells and cytomegalovirus serostatus. The assay was immunoSEQ multiplex PCR, and TCRdb's table has in-frame clones only and misses some. The data show around 50,000 clones, 75% to 85% seen once. The sort gate was single viable CD3+CD4+CD8-CD45RO+ cells for memory CD4+ T cells. This clonotype was sampled from an adult in good health and CMV-seronegative. The genes are TRBV25-1 and TRBJ1-1, with TRBD1 identical over 7 bases. The specimen sequenced was memory CD4+ T cells from blood. CDR3 residues: CASRQGQGTEAFF. The DNA for the CDR3 is TGTGCCAGCAGACAGGGGCAGGGGACTGAAGCTTTCTTT.